The 11 T cell receptor beta chains below all came from one sample that was sequenced in a study of blood T cell repertoires in COVID-19 (dated by TCRdb to 2018 to 2021). The library was built by means of the immunoSEQ multiplex PCR assay. TCRdb holds this immuneACCESS table with in-frame rearrangements only. Some clones are missing; in checked studies, unresolved V genes explain under half, and the rest has no known cause. A total of 150,000 to 200,000 clones appear in this sample, 85% of them only once. Of the sample, over 3% is held by the ten largest clones. Sequenced input: peripheral blood. The receptors derive from a human donor with acute or convalescent COVID-19. The donor label of this sample is uncertain.

This chain links TRBV5-6 with TRBJ2-5, with D possibly TRBD2 on 7 matching bases. The CDR3 spans 16 residues. The germline V gene has CDR1 SGHDT and CDR2 YYEEEE. V was shortened by 1 base and J by 2 bases, with 15 bases between the two germline ends. The CDR3 region has the DNA TGTGCCAGCAGCTTGAGGGGGGGGAGCCTACAAGAGACCCAGTACTTC. This sequence encodes CASSLRGGSLQETQYF. The full variable domain, its missing parts supplied by reference TRBV5-6 and TRBJ2-5, is DAGVTQSPTHLIKTRGQQVTLRCSPKSGHDTVSWYQQALGQGPQFIFQYYEEEERQRGNFPDRFSGHQFPNYSSELNVNALLLGDSALYLCASSLRGGSLQETQYFGPGTRLLVL.

The chain couples TRBV7-3 to TRBJ2-3, with D uncertain. The V end was cut by 2 bases, the J end by 2 bases, with 11 bases between. The CDR3 contains 15 residues. Germline V gene lookup returns CDR1 SGHTA and CDR2 FQGTGA. The CDR3 coding sequence is TGTGCCAGCAGCTTAGGTGCCTTACTCACAGATACGCAGTATTTT. Protein sequence: CASSLGALLTDTQYF.

V is TRBV18 and J is TRBJ2-1, with D perhaps TRBD1 (5 bases). The CDR3 spans 16 residues. The V gene's germline CDR1 is KGHSH and CDR2 LQKENI. V lost 1 base, J lost 1 base, and 11 bases lay in between. This chain's CDR3 is CASSPRGQSSYNEQFF. Written as DNA, the CDR3 is TGTGCCAGCTCACCACGGGGCCAGAGTTCCTACAATGAGCAGTTCTTC.

The V call is TRBV7-8, the J call TRBJ2-3; tentative D call: TRBD2 (7 bases). The CDR3 totals 15 residues. Trimming cost V 3 bases and J 10 bases, with 20 bases left between them. Germline V lookup: CDR1 SGHVS, CDR2 FQNEAQ. Here the CDR3 reads CASSFPGGGPRSQYF. The CDR3 DNA reads as TGTGCCAGCAGCTTCCCTGGGGGGGGGCCCCGCTCGCAGTATTTT. The complete variable domain, with remaining parts taken from reference TRBV7-8 and TRBJ2-3, reads GAGVSQSPRYKVAKRGQDVALRCDPISGHVSLFWYQQALGQGPEFLTYFQNEAQLDKSGLPSDRFFAERPEGSVSTLKIQRTQQEDSAVYLCASSFPGGGPRSQYFGPGTRLTVL.

This clone was seen a handful of times. V usage is TRBV4-1 and J usage is TRBJ1-4, with D perhaps TRBD1 (5 bases). Deletions cut 0 bases from V and 8 bases from J, with 16 bases between. Germline V CDR1 and CDR2: MGHRA, YSYEKL. CDR3 size: 16 residues. This CDR3 is CASSQESSRASEKLFF. For the CDR3, the DNA is TGCGCCAGCAGCCAAGAGTCAAGCAGGGCCAGCGAAAAACTGTTTTTT.

The chain links TRBV2 to TRBJ1-2; possibly TRBD1 for D (6 bases). The V and J ends lost 2 bases and 2 bases respectively, with 6 bases between them. Per germline, CDR1 SNHLY and CDR2 FYNNEI. The length of the CDR3 is 13 residues. The CDR3 nucleotides are TGTGCCAGCAGTGAAAGGGGGAACTATGGCTACACCTTC. The encoded protein is CASSERGNYGYTF. Full variable domain (outside the CDR3, taken from reference TRBV2 and TRBJ1-2): EPEVTQTPSHQVTQMGQEVILRCVPISNHLYFYWYRQILGQKVEFLVSFYNNEISEKSEIFDDQFSVERPDGSNFTLKIRSTKLEDSAMYFCASSERGNYGYTFGSGTRLTVV.

Notes on this clone: Other DNA sequences in the same sample also yield this CDR3. This sequence joins TRBV18 and TRBJ1-3; perhaps TRBD1 as D (6 bases). The CDR3 runs 15 residues. CDR1 is KGHSH and CDR2 is LQKENI in the germline V gene. V lost 2 bases and J lost 4, with 12 bases in between. Here the CDR3 reads CASSPTGTSGNTIYF. The CDR3 DNA reads TGTGCCAGCTCACCAACAGGGACATCGGGAAACACCATATATTTT.

This clone was seen only once. The chain uses TRBV5-1 and TRBJ1-4; 7 nucleotides agree with TRBD1. CDR3 length equals 15 residues. The ends lost 4 bases at V and 4 bases at J; junction bases unmatched: 7. Per germline, CDR1 SGHRS and CDR2 YFSETQ. CDR3 DNA sequence: TGCGCCAGCAGCCCTTCCGGACAGGTTAATGAAAAACTGTTTTTT. Protein: CASSPSGQVNEKLFF.

The chain employs TRBV5-4 and TRBJ1-2; TRBD1 matches at 11 bases. The V segment lost 3 bases and the J segment 8 bases; nucleotides outside the gene matches: 9. CDR3 size: 15 residues. The germline V gene has CDR1 SGHNT and CDR2 YYREEE (reference sequence). CDR3 protein: CASSSRGQGAKGYTF. The CDR3 DNA reads as TGTGCCAGCAGCTCTCGAGGACAGGGGGCAAAGGGCTACACCTTC. The variable domain in full, with the rest retrieved from reference TRBV5-4 and TRBJ1-2, is ETGVTQSPTHLIKTRGQQVTLRCSSQSGHNTVSWYQQALGQGPQFIFQYYREEENGRGNFPPRFSGLQFPNYSSELNVNALELDDSALYLCASSSRGQGAKGYTFGSGTRLTVV.

The gene calls are TRBV28 and TRBJ2-7; no definite D call. The CDR3 runs 11 residues. Germline lookup yields CDR1 MDHEN and CDR2 SYDVKM. V shed 6 bases and J shed 3 bases, with 6 bases lying between them. DNA of the CDR3: TGTGCCAGCAGCCTAGTCTACGAGCAGTACTTC. Its protein is CASSLVYEQYF.

For this clone: The sample holds other DNA sequences that translate to the same CDR3. V gene TRBV6-5 combines with J gene TRBJ2-7, with 7 bases matching TRBD1. After removal of 2 bases from V and 0 bases from J, the junction contained 4 bases not matched to a gene. Germline CDR1 is MNHEY and CDR2 is SVGAGI. There are 15 residues in the CDR3. CDR3 region: CASSYRDRASYEQYF. In nucleotides, the CDR3 is TGTGCCAGCAGTTACCGGGACAGAGCCTCCTACGAGCAGTACTTC.